This TCR beta chain was sequenced during a study of cytomegalovirus exposure and HLA in healthy donors. Trimming cost V 6 bases and J 4 bases, with 10 bases left between them. The CDR3 length is 13 residues. In germline, CDR1 is SNHLY, CDR2 FYNNEI. PCR primers comprised 60 Vbeta and 13 Jbeta primers. TCRdb's table, derived via immunoSEQ multiplex PCR, lists solely in-frame clones and lacks some. Found here are about 140,000 clones, about three quarters of them singletons; the top ten hold approximately 1.8%. This TCR came from a female donor in good health and CMV-seropositive. Sequences were obtained from PBMCs. This rearrangement joins TRBV2 to TRBJ1-5, with a weak D call TRBD1 (5 bases). CDR3 region: CASRDNPNQPQHF. The CDR3 DNA sequence: TGTGCCAGCAGGGACAACCCAAATCAGCCCCAGCATTTT. The variable domain in full, with the rest retrieved from reference TRBV2 and TRBJ1-5, is EPEVTQTPSHQVTQMGQEVILRCVPISNHLYFYWYRQILGQKVEFLVSFYNNEISEKSEIFDDQFSVERPDGSNFTLKIRSTKLEDSAMYFCASRDNPNQPQHFGDGTRLSIL.